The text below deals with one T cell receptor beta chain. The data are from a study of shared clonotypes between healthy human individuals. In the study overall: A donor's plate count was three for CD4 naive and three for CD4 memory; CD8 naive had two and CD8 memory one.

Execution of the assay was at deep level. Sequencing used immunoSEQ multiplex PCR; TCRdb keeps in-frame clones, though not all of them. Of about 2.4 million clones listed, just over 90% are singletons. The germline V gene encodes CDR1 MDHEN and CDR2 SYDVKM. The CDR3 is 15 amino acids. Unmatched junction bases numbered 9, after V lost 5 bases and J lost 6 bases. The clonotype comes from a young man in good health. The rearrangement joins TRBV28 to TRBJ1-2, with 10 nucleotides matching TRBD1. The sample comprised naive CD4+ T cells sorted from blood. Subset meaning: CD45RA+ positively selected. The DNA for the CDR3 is TGTGCCAGCAGTCCGATGACAGGGGGCGAGGATGGCTACACCTTC. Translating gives CASSPMTGGEDGYTF.